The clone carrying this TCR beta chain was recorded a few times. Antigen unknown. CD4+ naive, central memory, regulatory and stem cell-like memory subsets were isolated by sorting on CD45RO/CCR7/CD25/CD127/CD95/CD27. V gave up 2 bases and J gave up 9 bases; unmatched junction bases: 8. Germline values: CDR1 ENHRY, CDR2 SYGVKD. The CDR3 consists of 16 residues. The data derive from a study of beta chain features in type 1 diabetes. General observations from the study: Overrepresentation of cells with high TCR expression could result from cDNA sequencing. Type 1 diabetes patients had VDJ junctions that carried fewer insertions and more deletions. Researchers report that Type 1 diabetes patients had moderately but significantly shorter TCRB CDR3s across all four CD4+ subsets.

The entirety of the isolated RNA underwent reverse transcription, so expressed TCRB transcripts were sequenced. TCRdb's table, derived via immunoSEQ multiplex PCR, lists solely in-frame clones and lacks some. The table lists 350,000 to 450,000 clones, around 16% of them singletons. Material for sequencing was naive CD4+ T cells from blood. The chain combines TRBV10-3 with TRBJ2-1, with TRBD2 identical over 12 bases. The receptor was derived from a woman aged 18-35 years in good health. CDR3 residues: CAISEPSGRASLEQFF. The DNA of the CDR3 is TGTGCCATCAGTGAGCCTAGCGGGAGGGCCAGCCTTGAGCAGTTCTTC.